These 17 T cell receptor beta chains originate from one sample sequenced in a study of regulatory dendritic cells for organ transplantation. Libraries were prepared by immunoSEQ multiplex PCR; TCRdb keeps only in-frame clonotypes and omits some of them. The sample lists fewer than 40,000 clones; approximately 90% were seen once. The sample taken for sequencing was naive CD8+ T cells from blood. Documented subset: CD45RA+ naive T cells. Receptor source: a human donor in good health.

Written as DNA, the CDR3 is TGTGCCAGCAGCTTGGTGGATCAGCCCCAGCATTTT. Translation gives CASSLVDQPQHF. V and J are TRBV5-5 and TRBJ1-5; D remains unclear. Germline lookup yields CDR1 SGHKS and CDR2 YYEKEE (reference sequence). Trimming left V 0 bases short and J 5 bases short, with 3 bases between. There are 12 residues in the CDR3. Using reference TRBV5-5 and TRBJ1-5 for the parts outside the CDR3, the full variable domain is DAGVTQSPTHLIKTRGQQVTLRCSPISGHKSVSWYQQVLGQGPQFIFQYYEKEERGRGNFPDRFSARQFPNYSSELNVNALLLGDSALYLCASSLVDQPQHFGDGTRLSIL.

The V and J genes are TRBV7-2 and TRBJ2-3, with a weak D call TRBD1 (6 bases). This CDR3 has 15 amino acids. Trimming took off 2 bases at V and 1 base at J, with 10 bases between the two ends. The germline V gene has CDR1 SGHTA and CDR2 FQGNSA. The CDR3 DNA sequence: TGTGCCAGCAGCTTATACGACAGGCGCACAGATACGCAGTATTTT. This encodes CASSLYDRRTDTQYF.

This chain connects TRBV6-5 to TRBJ1-4; no clear D gene. V lost 6 bases and J lost 6, with 11 bases in between. Germline loops: CDR1 MNHEY, CDR2 SVGAGI. The CDR3 contains 13 residues. The CDR3 DNA follows: TGTGCCAGCAGCCCGGAAAATGATGAAAAACTGTTTTTT. The encoded protein is CASSPENDEKLFF.

There are a few counts of this clone. The J gene is TRBJ2-7, the V gene TRBV11-1; tentatively, D is TRBD1 (6 bases). The CDR3 covers 13 residues. The V and J ends lost 4 bases and 5 bases respectively, with 12 bases between them. Germline CDR1 is SGHAT and CDR2 is FQDESV (reference sequence). Here the CDR3 DNA reads TGTGCCAGCAGCTCCCGTACAGGGCACGAGCAGTACTTC. It specifies CASSSRTGHEQYF.

In its sample, this clone was seen a few times. This chain links TRBV30 with TRBJ1-1, with no clear D. The V end lost 0 bases, the J end lost 2 bases, and 10 bases lay between the germline ends. CDR3 length: 14 residues. CDR1 and CDR2 from the germline V gene are GTSNPN and SVGIG (reference sequence). CDR3 sequence: CAWSVVTTNTEAFF. For the CDR3, the DNA is TGTGCCTGGAGTGTAGTCACAACCAACACTGAAGCTTTCTTT. Together with reference TRBV30 and TRBJ1-1, the CDR3 gives the full variable domain: SQTIHQWPATLVQPVGSPLSLECTVEGTSNPNLYWYRQAAGRGLQLLFYSVGIGQISSEVPQNLSASRPQDRQFILSSKKLLLSDSGFYLCAWSVVTTNTEAFFGQGTRLTVV.

The J gene is TRBJ2-5, the V gene TRBV9, with 7 positions matching TRBD2. V lost 2 bases and J lost 2; bases outside the gene matches: 6. From germline, CDR1 is SGDLS and CDR2 YYNGEE. The CDR3 has 15 amino acids. CDR3 DNA: TGTGCCAGCAGCGTTTCCAGTAGCGGGCAAGAGACCCAGTACTTC. Translation: CASSVSSSGQETQYF.

The CDR3 bases are TGTGCCAGCAGCGTAGGGGATGACAGCACTGAAGCTTTCTTT. Its protein product is CASSVGDDSTEAFF. The chain employs TRBV9 and TRBJ1-1; perhaps TRBD1 as D (5 bases). Trimming shortened V by 0 bases and J by 4 bases, and 10 bases separated the two germline ends. The CDR3 is 14 residues long. CDR1 is SGDLS and CDR2 is YYNGEE in the germline V gene.

This clone was seen once. CDR3 in DNA: TGTGCCAGTAGGATGGGTCCAGAGATGTTCTTT. Translated: CASRMGPEMFF. The chain links TRBV19 to TRBJ1-1; D gene unclear. Germline V gene lookup returns CDR1 LNHDA and CDR2 SQIVND (reference sequence). Trimming removed 6 bases at V and 14 bases at J, with 16 bases between. The CDR3 spans 11 residues.

This sequence joins TRBV5-4 and TRBJ2-1, with D possibly TRBD1 on 6 matching bases. Germline V gene sequence: CDR1 SGHNT, CDR2 YYREEE (reference sequence). This CDR3 is 14 amino acids long. With 1 base removed from V and 3 bases from J, the gap between germline ends came to 8 bases. CDR3: CASSLNRVYNEQFF. The DNA for the CDR3 is TGTGCCAGCAGCTTGAACAGGGTCTACAATGAGCAGTTCTTC.

V usage is TRBV7-8 and J usage is TRBJ1-2; tentative D call: TRBD1 (6 bases). V was shortened by 5 bases and J by 0 bases, with 13 bases between the two germline ends. The CDR3 is made up of 15 amino acids. Germline V gene sequence: CDR1 SGHVS, CDR2 FQNEAQ. This CDR3 reads CASSAQGRANYGYTF. The CDR3 bases are TGTGCCAGCAGCGCACAGGGTCGAGCTAACTATGGCTACACCTTC.

This clone was found once. J is TRBJ2-5 and V is TRBV7-9, with TRBD2 as a possible D gene (5 bases). Germline CDR1 SEHNR, CDR2 FQNEAQ (reference sequence). V was clipped by 5 bases and J by 14 bases, with 18 bases between them. The CDR3 totals 12 residues. The CDR3 here is CASSGETGIGYF. In DNA, the CDR3 is TGTGCCAGCAGCGGGGAGACCGGGATCGGTTACTTC.

The chain is built from TRBV10-2 and TRBJ2-7, with D maybe TRBD1 (7 bases). The CDR3 is made up of 18 amino acids. The V gene lost 0 bases and the J gene lost 3 bases, with 21 bases spanning the gap. Germline assignment: CDR1 WSHSY and CDR2 SAAADI. The CDR3: CASSESSGGIFPLYEQYF. As DNA, the CDR3 is TGCGCCAGCAGTGAGTCGTCAGGGGGGATATTCCCCCTCTACGAGCAGTACTTC.

DNA for the CDR3: TGCGCCAGCAGCGGGACAGACACCTACGAGCAGTACTTC. Amino acid sequence: CASSGTDTYEQYF. The rearrangement links TRBV10-2 to TRBJ2-7, with 7 nucleotides matching TRBD1. The germline gives CDR1 WSHSY, CDR2 SAAADI. CDR3 size: 13 residues. V shed 6 bases and J 2 bases; nucleotides not matched to a gene: 4.

The rearrangement links TRBV27 to TRBJ1-2; TRBD1 matches at 7 bases. The germline V gene encodes CDR1 MNHEY and CDR2 SMNVEV (reference sequence). This CDR3 is 14 amino acids long. With V trimmed by 2 bases and J by 8 bases, 8 bases remained unmatched. CDR3 DNA: TGTGCCAGCAGTTTACAACAGGGGCGACACGGCTACACCTTC. Translated, it gives CASSLQQGRHGYTF.

The chain links TRBV5-1 to TRBJ2-7; D uncertain. The length of the CDR3 is 12 residues. Germline V lookup: CDR1 SGHRS, CDR2 YFSETQ. V was shortened by 3 bases and J by 0 bases, with 4 bases between the two germline ends. This CDR3 reads CASSSSSYEQYF. The CDR3 coding sequence is TGCGCCAGCAGCTCGAGCTCCTACGAGCAGTACTTC.

This clone occurred once. The J gene is TRBJ1-2, the V gene TRBV9, with 10 positions matching TRBD1. V lost 3 bases to trimming and J lost 2 bases; unmatched junction nucleotides: 7. CDR1 SGDLS and CDR2 YYNGEE come from the germline V gene. There are 16 residues in the CDR3. DNA of the CDR3: TGTGCCAGCAGCGATGGGACAGGGGTAGACAACTATGGCTACACCTTC. Protein: CASSDGTGVDNYGYTF.

About this clone: At one of its ends the junction is not consistent with the germline gene, which may arise from a read error. The V and J genes are TRBV9 and TRBJ2-5; 8 bases map to TRBD2. The CDR3 has 15 residues. Germline V CDR1 and CDR2: SGDLS, YYNGEE. The CDR3: CATSRSGGIRETQYF. In DNA, the CDR3 is TGTGCCACCTCCCGGAGCGGGGGAATACGGGAGACCCAATACTTC.